The rows below give T cell receptor beta chains drawn from one sample of a study of blood T cell repertoires in COVID-19. Data came from immunoSEQ multiplex PCR; TCRdb stores just in-frame clones and leaves some out. The sample consists of around 470,000 clones, roughly nine tenths of them appearing once. Material for sequencing was peripheral blood. These receptors all come from a man aged 18 to 30 with COVID-19, enrolled during active disease. CDR3s include the opening cysteine and the closing phenylalanine or tryptophan. Each record gives: J gene, D gene, V gene, clone size, CDR3 protein, CDR3 DNA. A D gene is named only where the DNA matches it firmly. Size is stated for part of the rows, as once, few or many counts, or as a class when the clone is expanded.

j_call: TRBJ2-7
d_call: TRBD1
v_call: TRBV7-9
clone_size: -
cdr3_aa: CASSPKEGTGAYEQYF
cdr3_nt: TGTGCCAGCAGCCCCAAAGAAGGGACAGGGGCCTACGAGCAGTACTTC

j_call: TRBJ2-7
d_call: TRBD1
v_call: TRBV24-1
clone_size: -
cdr3_aa: CATSDVTGGQDEQYF
cdr3_nt: TGTGCCACCAGTGACGTGACAGGGGGGCAGGACGAGCAGTACTTC

j_call: TRBJ1-1
d_call: TRBD1
v_call: TRBV5-1
clone_size: -
cdr3_aa: CASSLAQGGRGTEAFF
cdr3_nt: TGCGCCAGCAGCTTGGCCCAGGGGGGAAGAGGCACTGAAGCTTTCTTT

j_call: TRBJ2-3
d_call: -
v_call: TRBV5-1
clone_size: -
cdr3_aa: CASSDGTAFTDTQYF
cdr3_nt: TGCGCCAGCTCTGATGGAACAGCCTTCACAGATACGCAGTATTTT

j_call: TRBJ1-2
d_call: TRBD1
v_call: TRBV30
clone_size: few
cdr3_aa: CAWSPGTGGLYGYTF
cdr3_nt: TGTGCCTGGAGCCCAGGGACAGGGGGCCTTTATGGCTACACCTTC

j_call: TRBJ2-3
d_call: TRBD2
v_call: TRBV3-1/TRBV3-2
clone_size: -
cdr3_aa: CASSHDTGLAGTDTQYF
cdr3_nt: TGTGCCAGCAGCCATGACACTGGACTAGCGGGCACAGATACGCAGTATTTT

j_call: TRBJ1-5
d_call: -
v_call: TRBV5-6
clone_size: -
cdr3_aa: CASSLGGPNSNQPQHF
cdr3_nt: TGTGCCAGCAGCTTGGGGGGCCCAAATAGCAATCAGCCCCAGCATTTT

j_call: TRBJ2-2
d_call: -
v_call: TRBV9
clone_size: -
cdr3_aa: CASSALATGELFF
cdr3_nt: TGTGCCAGCAGCGCTCTAGCGACCGGGGAGCTGTTTTTT

j_call: TRBJ1-1
d_call: -
v_call: TRBV3-1/TRBV3-2
clone_size: -
cdr3_aa: CASSENRNTEAFF
cdr3_nt: TGTGCCAGCAGCGAGAATAGGAACACTGAAGCTTTCTTT

j_call: TRBJ1-5
d_call: -
v_call: TRBV12-1
clone_size: once
cdr3_aa: CASSFARYSNQPQHF
cdr3_nt: TGTGCCAGCAGCTTTGCGCGGTATAGCAATCAGCCCCAGCATTTT

j_call: TRBJ1-4
d_call: -
v_call: TRBV6-1
clone_size: -
cdr3_aa: CASSEGLDEKLFF
cdr3_nt: TGTGCCAGCAGTGAAGGGCTCGATGAAAAACTGTTTTTT

j_call: TRBJ2-1
d_call: TRBD1
v_call: TRBV19
clone_size: -
cdr3_aa: CASSISGTAYNEQFF
cdr3_nt: TGTGCCAGTAGTATTTCCGGGACAGCCTACAATGAGCAGTTCTTC

j_call: TRBJ2-3
d_call: -
v_call: TRBV7-9
clone_size: -
cdr3_aa: CASSLAGGKTDTQYF
cdr3_nt: TGTGCCAGCAGCTTAGCGGGAGGCAAGACAGATACGCAGTATTTT

j_call: TRBJ2-7
d_call: -
v_call: TRBV11-3
clone_size: once
cdr3_aa: CASSISTVSYGQYF
cdr3_nt: TGTGCCAGCAGCATATCGACAGTAAGCTACGGGCAGTACTTC

j_call: TRBJ2-1
d_call: TRBD2
v_call: TRBV10-1
clone_size: -
cdr3_aa: CASSESGGFYNEQFF
cdr3_nt: TGCGCCAGCAGTGAATCGGGAGGATTCTACAATGAGCAGTTCTTC

j_call: TRBJ2-5
d_call: -
v_call: TRBV7-3
clone_size: -
cdr3_aa: CASSLSSGAQETQYF
cdr3_nt: TGTGCCAGCAGCTTATCGTCGGGAGCCCAAGAGACCCAGTACTTC

j_call: TRBJ2-1
d_call: -
v_call: TRBV5-1
clone_size: -
cdr3_aa: CASSLVGRVSYNEQFF
cdr3_nt: TGCGCCAGCAGCTTGGTCGGCAGGGTCTCCTACAATGAGCAGTTCTTC

j_call: TRBJ1-2
d_call: -
v_call: TRBV3-1/TRBV3-2
clone_size: -
cdr3_aa: CASTALSSGYYGYTF
cdr3_nt: TGTGCCAGCACGGCGCTAAGCAGCGGATACTATGGCTACACCTTC

j_call: TRBJ1-1
d_call: TRBD1
v_call: TRBV3-1/TRBV3-2
clone_size: -
cdr3_aa: CASSQTGGGTEAFF
cdr3_nt: TGTGCCAGCAGTCAAACAGGGGGAGGGACTGAAGCTTTCTTT

j_call: TRBJ2-1
d_call: -
v_call: TRBV7-3
clone_size: -
cdr3_aa: CASSASSYNEQFF
cdr3_nt: TGTGCCAGCAGCGCGAGCTCCTACAATGAGCAGTTCTTC

j_call: TRBJ2-7
d_call: TRBD1
v_call: TRBV6-5
clone_size: -
cdr3_aa: CASSSGTGGFYEQYF
cdr3_nt: TGTGCCAGCAGTTCCGGGACAGGGGGCTTCTACGAGCAGTACTTC

j_call: TRBJ1-2
d_call: TRBD1
v_call: TRBV12-3/TRBV12-4
clone_size: -
cdr3_aa: CASSQGAVYGYTF
cdr3_nt: TGTGCCAGCAGCCAGGGGGCTGTCTATGGCTACACCTTC

j_call: TRBJ2-1
d_call: -
v_call: TRBV12-3/TRBV12-4
clone_size: -
cdr3_aa: CASSPDREQFF
cdr3_nt: TGTGCCAGCAGTCCCGATAGAGAGCAGTTCTTC

j_call: TRBJ2-3
d_call: -
v_call: TRBV10-3
clone_size: -
cdr3_aa: CAISGQGGTDTQYF
cdr3_nt: TGTGCCATCAGTGGCCAAGGGGGCACAGATACGCAGTATTTT

j_call: TRBJ2-1
d_call: -
v_call: TRBV5-6
clone_size: few
cdr3_aa: CASSLYGTPSYNEQFF
cdr3_nt: TGTGCCAGCAGCTTGTATGGGACTCCCTCCTACAATGAGCAGTTCTTC

j_call: TRBJ2-1
d_call: TRBD1
v_call: TRBV29-1
clone_size: -
cdr3_aa: CSGTGTGRDEQFF
cdr3_nt: TGCAGCGGTACCGGGACAGGGAGGGATGAGCAGTTCTTC

j_call: TRBJ2-3
d_call: -
v_call: TRBV19
clone_size: -
cdr3_aa: CASSIVLGDTGTDTQYF
cdr3_nt: TGTGCCAGTAGTATAGTTCTGGGGGACACGGGCACAGATACGCAGTATTTT

j_call: TRBJ2-2
d_call: TRBD1
v_call: TRBV27
clone_size: -
cdr3_aa: CASSLKQGARTGELFF
cdr3_nt: TGTGCCAGCAGTTTGAAACAGGGGGCGCGTACCGGGGAGCTGTTTTTT

j_call: TRBJ2-5
d_call: -
v_call: TRBV10-3
clone_size: -
cdr3_aa: CAISEGGGLKETQYF
cdr3_nt: TGTGCCATCAGTGAAGGGGGGGGGTTAAAAGAGACCCAGTACTTC

j_call: TRBJ2-6
d_call: TRBD2
v_call: TRBV5-8
clone_size: -
cdr3_aa: CASSFVYGGAGTGANVLTF
cdr3_nt: TGTGCCAGCAGCTTCGTCTACGGGGGGGCCGGGACTGGGGCCAACGTCCTGACTTTC

j_call: TRBJ2-3
d_call: TRBD2
v_call: TRBV6-2/TRBV6-3
clone_size: -
cdr3_aa: CASSSSGGLNTDTQYF
cdr3_nt: TGTGCCAGCAGCAGTAGCGGGGGCCTAAACACAGATACGCAGTATTTT

j_call: TRBJ1-3
d_call: -
v_call: TRBV14
clone_size: -
cdr3_aa: CASSQDSGFRDRNTIYF
cdr3_nt: TGTGCCAGCAGCCAAGATTCGGGTTTTCGGGATCGAAACACCATATATTTT